This TCR beta chain came from a study of blood T cells in healthy people across ages. Study results and caveats: Estimates drawn from one million T cells were deemed to understate diversity.

Of note for this clonotype: Its antigen is not known.

Trimming took off 2 bases at V and 9 bases at J, with 17 bases between the two ends. The germline CDR1 and CDR2 sequences are ENHRY and SYGVKD. This CDR3 comprises 15 residues. A second about 7 to 12 cycle PCR used barcoded and J-beta primers. Each CDR3 protein is one row after TCRdb ran MiXCR on the 5' RACE reads. Of over 1,500,000 distinct CDR3 sequences in the sample, 39% were seen once. This chain links TRBV10-3 with TRBJ1-5; TRBD1 might be the D (5 bases). The TCR sequence derives from a human donor in good health. The material sequenced was blood. CDR3 nucleotides: TGTGCCATCAGTGAGGTCGGACGAGGGGATTGGCCCCAGCATTTT. Translation: CAISEVGRGDWPQHF.